This T cell receptor (beta chain) was documented in a study of T cell responses to AZD1222 COVID-19 vaccine. Notes on the study in general: It was only after the peak T cell response that any repertoires were sampled.

About this clone itself: What it binds is unknown.

Only in-frame clones appear in the TCRdb table, and some are missing; sequencing was by immunoSEQ multiplex PCR. Altogether over 100,000 clones are present, about 89% being singletons, with the ten largest covering about 4.6%. Trimming took 4 bases from V and 2 from J, leaving 14 bases between them. Germline values: CDR1 SGHTA, CDR2 FQGTGA. CDR3 length: 15 amino acids. The material was peripheral blood, obtained 28 days after the second AZD1222 dose. The receptor was isolated from an adult who received the AZD1222 COVID-19 vaccine. This chain uses TRBV7-3 with TRBJ1-2, with D possibly TRBD1 on 5 matching bases. CDR3 sequence: CASSSNLGGNYGYTF. The DNA for the CDR3 is TGTGCCAGCAGCTCGAACCTCGGGGGGAACTATGGCTACACCTTC. Full variable domain (missing parts from reference TRBV7-3 and TRBJ1-2): GAGVSQTPSNKVTEKGKYVELRCDPISGHTALYWYRQSLGQGPEFLIYFQGTGAADDSGLPNDRFFAVRPEGSVSTLKIQRTERGDSAVYLCASSSNLGGNYGYTFGSGTRLTVV.